This T cell receptor (beta chain) was found in a study of T cell clonotyping in hematopoietic cell transplantation. Trimming removed 6 bases at V and 1 base at J, with 9 bases between. The CDR3 spans 14 residues. Germline CDR1 reads MNHEY; CDR2 reads SVGAGI. On this clone: Other DNA sequences from this sample encode an identical CDR3 as well.

Method: immunoSEQ multiplex PCR; TCRdb's copy keeps in-frame clones and lacks some. The data show 8,500 to 9,000 clones, approximately 93% seen once. Sample: PBMCs, taken 100 days after allogeneic stem cell transplant. This receptor was taken from a male patient between 45 and 59 years old who had an allogeneic stem cell transplant from a related donor, so T cells may come from the graft donor. Some clones in this sample may be carry-over from other donors' samples. This chain uses TRBV6-5 with TRBJ2-2, with D perhaps being TRBD1 or TRBD2 (5 bases each). The CDR3 reads CASRGEQNTGELFF. For the CDR3, the DNA is TGTGCCAGCAGAGGGGAGCAGAACACCGGGGAGCTGTTTTTT.